In its sample, the clone carrying this T cell receptor (beta chain) was seen a few times. Its specificity is unknown. CDR1 and CDR2 (germline): SGHVS, FNYEAQ. This CDR3 spans 12 amino acids. Between the trimmed V and J ends, which lost 0 bases and 6 bases, there was a span of 5 bases. This record belongs to a study of T cell repertoires in cytomegalovirus infection. Study as a whole: The authors relied on CMV epitopes, both recently identified HLA-C-restricted and well-studied HLA-B-restricted.

TCRdb used MiXCR to reprocess the reads, holding one entry per CDR3 protein. The sample yields around 81,000 distinct CDR3 sequences, 35% to 45% seen once. Study findings and constraints: Based on cumulative public TCR beta family frequency, carriers of CMV plus the relevant HLA were identified.

J is TRBJ1-2 and V is TRBV7-6; no firm D call. Sequences were derived from CD8+ T cells from cultured PBMCs, sampled from culture after CMV antigen stimulation. The source is a human donor in good health (CMV status not recorded). Some clones in this sample may be carry-over from other donors' samples. The CDR3 spells CASSLASHGYTF. In DNA form, the CDR3 reads TGTGCCAGCAGCTTAGCGTCTCATGGCTACACCTTC.